Presented here are 10 T cell receptor beta chains from one specimen sequenced in a study of T cell repertoires in cytomegalovirus infection. MiXCR, applied by TCRdb to the reads, yields one record per CDR3 protein. The sample lists 310,000 or so distinct CDR3 sequences, about 26% occurring once. Specimen: PBMCs. The source of these receptors is a human donor in good health (CMV status not recorded). Some clones in this sample may be carry-over from other donors' samples.

The chain combines TRBV25-1 with TRBJ1-1; TRBD1 aligns across 8 bases. V gave up 5 bases and J gave up 5 bases; unmatched junction bases: 7. This CDR3 region has 14 residues. Germline V gives CDR1 MGHDK, CDR2 SYGVNS. The CDR3 region is CASSKTGVETEAFF. CDR3 nucleotides: TGTGCCAGCAGTAAGACAGGGGTGGAGACTGAAGCTTTCTTT.

This chain connects TRBV5-6 to TRBJ2-1; D unclear. Germline assignment: CDR1 SGHDT and CDR2 YYEEEE. CDR3 length equals 12 residues. V shed 4 bases and J shed 16 bases, with 18 bases lying between them. The CDR3 DNA reads as TGTGCCAGCAGCGTATTACCGGGCCCCTCTTTCTTC. Protein: CASSVLPGPSFF. Based on the CDR3 plus reference TRBV5-6 and TRBJ2-1, the full variable domain is DAGVTQSPTHLIKTRGQQVTLRCSPKSGHDTVSWYQQALGQGPQFIFQYYEEEERQRGNFPDRFSGHQFPNYSSELNVNALLLGDSALYLCASSVLPGPSFFGPGTRLTVL.

The table lists this clonotype with a few counts. The chain recombines TRBV12-3 or TRBV12-4 with TRBJ1-5; D is perhaps TRBD1 (6 bases). This CDR3 is 15 amino acids long. The V end lost 6 bases, the J end lost 2 bases, and 14 bases lay between the germline ends. The CDR3 spells CASSQTGTGNQPQHF. CDR3 nucleotide sequence: TGTGCCAGCAGCCAAACAGGGACGGGCAATCAGCCCCAGCATTTT.

This chain joins TRBV20-1 and TRBJ2-5; D might be TRBD1 (5 bases). The CDR3 runs to 13 residues. Germline CDR1 and CDR2: DFQATT and SNEGSKA (reference sequence). V was cut by 3 bases and J by 3 bases, with 11 bases left in between. CDR3 nucleotide sequence: TGCAGTGCTAGTTCGGACACAAAAGAGACCCAGTACTTC. It codes for CSASSDTKETQYF.

This clonotype was seen a handful of times. V gene TRBV28 combines with J gene TRBJ1-2, with D hard to call. The germline V gene encodes CDR1 MDHEN and CDR2 SYDVKM. The CDR3 is made up of 14 amino acids. Trimming stripped 2 bases from V and 4 bases from J, with 11 bases between. The CDR3 sequence is CASSLQDRIYGYTF. The CDR3 coding sequence is TGTGCCAGCAGTTTACAGGACCGGATCTATGGCTACACCTTC.

This rearrangement joins TRBV5-6 to TRBJ1-1; a weak D match, TRBD1 (6 bases). V gave up 4 bases and J gave up 4 bases, with 17 bases separating them. The germline V gene has CDR1 SGHDT and CDR2 YYEEEE. There are 15 residues in the CDR3. The CDR3 here is CASSTLRGMATEAFF. The CDR3, as DNA: TGTGCCAGCAGCACTCTAAGGGGGATGGCCACTGAAGCTTTCTTT.

This CDR3 is CSPSRVGQPQHF. The CDR3 bases are TGCAGTCCCTCTCGGGTTGGCCAGCCCCAGCATTTT. V usage is TRBV20-1 and J usage is TRBJ1-5; no reliable D call. Germline loops: CDR1 DFQATT, CDR2 SNEGSKA (reference sequence). This CDR3 spans 12 amino acids. The germline V and J ends were trimmed by 8 bases and 7 bases, with 15 bases remaining between them.

V usage is TRBV24-1 and J usage is TRBJ2-1; perhaps TRBD2 as D (7 bases). Germline lookup yields CDR1 KGHDR and CDR2 SFDVKD. V was clipped by 4 bases and J by 1 base, with 16 bases between them. The CDR3 has 17 residues. For the CDR3, the DNA is TGTGCCACCAGTGACCCGACTAGCAGGGGATCCTACAATGAGCAGTTCTTC. It codes for CATSDPTSRGSYNEQFF.

Only one count was recorded for this clonotype. The chain combines TRBV5-6 with TRBJ2-1; TRBD1 aligns across 8 bases. Germline assignment: CDR1 SGHDT and CDR2 YYEEEE. CDR3 size: 16 residues. The V gene end was trimmed by 0 bases and the J gene end by 4 bases; junction bases not matched to a gene: 6. CDR3 loop: CASSLEQGAGYNEQFF. DNA for the CDR3: TGTGCCAGCAGCTTGGAGCAGGGGGCGGGGTACAATGAGCAGTTCTTC.

The CDR3 coding sequence is TGCAGTACAGGGCCGGGGCTACAAGAGACCCAGTACTTC. The encoded protein is CSTGPGLQETQYF. The chain has TRBV20-1 and TRBJ2-5, with D perhaps TRBD1 (6 bases). The V end was cut by 8 bases, the J end by 2 bases, with 15 bases between. The CDR3 sequence is 13 residues long. The V gene's germline CDR1 is DFQATT and CDR2 SNEGSKA (reference sequence).